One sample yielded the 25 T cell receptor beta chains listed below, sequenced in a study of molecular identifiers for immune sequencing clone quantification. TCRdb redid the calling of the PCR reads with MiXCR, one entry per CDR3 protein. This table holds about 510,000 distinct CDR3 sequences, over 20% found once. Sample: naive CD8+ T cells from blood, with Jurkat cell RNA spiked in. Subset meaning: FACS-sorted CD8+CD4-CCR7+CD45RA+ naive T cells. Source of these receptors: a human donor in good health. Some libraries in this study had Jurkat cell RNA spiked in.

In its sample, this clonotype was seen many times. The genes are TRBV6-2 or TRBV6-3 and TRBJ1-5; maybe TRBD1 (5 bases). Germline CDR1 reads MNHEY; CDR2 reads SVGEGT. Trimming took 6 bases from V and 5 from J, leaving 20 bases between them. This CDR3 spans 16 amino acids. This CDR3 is CASRKPDSLTYQPQHF. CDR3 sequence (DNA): TGTGCCAGCAGAAAACCCGACAGTCTGACTTATCAGCCCCAGCATTTT.

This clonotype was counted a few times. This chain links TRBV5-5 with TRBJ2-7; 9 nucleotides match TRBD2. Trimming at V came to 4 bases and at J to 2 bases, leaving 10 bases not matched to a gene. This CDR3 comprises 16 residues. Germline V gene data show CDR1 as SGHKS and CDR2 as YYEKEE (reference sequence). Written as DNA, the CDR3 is TGTGCCAGCAGCGGGTCTGCGGGAGGGCCGGCCTACGAGCAGTACTTC. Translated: CASSGSAGGPAYEQYF.

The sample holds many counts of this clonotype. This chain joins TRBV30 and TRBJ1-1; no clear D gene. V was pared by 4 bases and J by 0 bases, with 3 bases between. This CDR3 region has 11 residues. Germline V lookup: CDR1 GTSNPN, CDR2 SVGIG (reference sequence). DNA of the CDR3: TGTGCCTGGACGTTGAACACTGAAGCTTTCTTT. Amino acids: CAWTLNTEAFF.

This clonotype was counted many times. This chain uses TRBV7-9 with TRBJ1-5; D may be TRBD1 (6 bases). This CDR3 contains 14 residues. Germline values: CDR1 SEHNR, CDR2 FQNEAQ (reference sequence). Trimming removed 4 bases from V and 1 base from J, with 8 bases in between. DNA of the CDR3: TGTGCCAGCAGCTACGGGGGCAGCAATCAGCCCCAGCATTTT. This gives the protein CASSYGGSNQPQHF.

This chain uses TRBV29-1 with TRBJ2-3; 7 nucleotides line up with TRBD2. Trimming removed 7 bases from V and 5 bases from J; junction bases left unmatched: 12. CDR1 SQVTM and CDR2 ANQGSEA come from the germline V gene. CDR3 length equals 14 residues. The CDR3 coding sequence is TGCAGCGCCCTCACATGGGGGGAGGGAGATACGCAGTATTTT. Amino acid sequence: CSALTWGEGDTQYF.

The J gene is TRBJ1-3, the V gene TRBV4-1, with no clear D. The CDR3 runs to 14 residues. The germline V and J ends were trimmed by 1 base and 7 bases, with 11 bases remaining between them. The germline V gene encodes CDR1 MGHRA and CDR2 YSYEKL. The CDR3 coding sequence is TGCGCCAGCAGCCAAGGCAGGTTTTTGAACACCATATATTTT. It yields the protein CASSQGRFLNTIYF.

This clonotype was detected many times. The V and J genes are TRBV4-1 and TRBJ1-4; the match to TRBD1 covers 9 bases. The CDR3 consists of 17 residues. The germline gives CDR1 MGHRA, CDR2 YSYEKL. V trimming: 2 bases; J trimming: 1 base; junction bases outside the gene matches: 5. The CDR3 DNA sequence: TGCGCCAGCAGCCAATATCCGGGACAGGGAACTAATGAAAAACTGTTTTTT. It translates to CASSQYPGQGTNEKLFF.

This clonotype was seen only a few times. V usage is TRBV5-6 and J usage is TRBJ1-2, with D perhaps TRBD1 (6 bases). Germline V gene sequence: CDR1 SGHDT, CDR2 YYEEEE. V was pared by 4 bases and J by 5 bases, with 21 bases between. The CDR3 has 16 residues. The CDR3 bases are TGTGCCAGCAGCCTTGGCGGCGGGCCGGGGGCTTATGGCTACACCTTC. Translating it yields CASSLGGGPGAYGYTF.

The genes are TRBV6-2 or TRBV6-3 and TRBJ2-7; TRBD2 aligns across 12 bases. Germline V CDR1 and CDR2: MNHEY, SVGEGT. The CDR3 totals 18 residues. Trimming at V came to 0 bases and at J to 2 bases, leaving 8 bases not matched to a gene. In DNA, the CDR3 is TGTGCCAGCAGTTACTCACAGATACGACTAGCGGGAGCCTACGAGCAGTACTTC. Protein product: CASSYSQIRLAGAYEQYF.

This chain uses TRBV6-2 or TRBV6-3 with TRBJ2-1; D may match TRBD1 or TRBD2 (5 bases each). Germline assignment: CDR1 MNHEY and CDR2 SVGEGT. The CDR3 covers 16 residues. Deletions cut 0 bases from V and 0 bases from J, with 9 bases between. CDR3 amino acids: CASSYSGPSSYNEQFF. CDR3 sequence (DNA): TGTGCCAGCAGTTACTCGGGACCGAGCTCCTACAATGAGCAGTTCTTC.

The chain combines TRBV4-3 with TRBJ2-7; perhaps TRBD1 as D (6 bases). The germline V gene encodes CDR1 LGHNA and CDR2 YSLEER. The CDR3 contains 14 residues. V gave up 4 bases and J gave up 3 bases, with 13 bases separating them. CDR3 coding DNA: TGCGCCAGCAGCCTCCGGACAGCCAACTACGAGCAGTACTTC. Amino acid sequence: CASSLRTANYEQYF.

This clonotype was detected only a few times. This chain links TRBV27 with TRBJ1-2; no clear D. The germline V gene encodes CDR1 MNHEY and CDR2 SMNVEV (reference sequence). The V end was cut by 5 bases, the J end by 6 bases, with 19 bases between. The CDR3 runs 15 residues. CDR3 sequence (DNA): TGTGCCAGCAGTCCCGCTCCTTTGGGGAACCATGGCTACACCTTC. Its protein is CASSPAPLGNHGYTF.

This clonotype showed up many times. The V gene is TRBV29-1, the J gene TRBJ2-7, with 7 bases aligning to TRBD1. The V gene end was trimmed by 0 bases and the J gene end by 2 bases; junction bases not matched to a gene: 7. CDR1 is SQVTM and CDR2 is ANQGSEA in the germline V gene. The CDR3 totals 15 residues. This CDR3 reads CSVEEWRQGTYEQYF. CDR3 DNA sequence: TGCAGCGTTGAAGAGTGGCGACAGGGCACCTACGAGCAGTACTTC.

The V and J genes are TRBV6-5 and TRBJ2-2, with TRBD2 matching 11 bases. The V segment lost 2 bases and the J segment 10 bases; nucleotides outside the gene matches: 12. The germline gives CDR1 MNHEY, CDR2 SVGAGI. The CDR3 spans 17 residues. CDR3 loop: CASSYTSGGVLSAELFF. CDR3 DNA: TGTGCCAGCAGTTACACTAGCGGGGGAGTACTAAGTGCGGAGCTGTTTTTT.

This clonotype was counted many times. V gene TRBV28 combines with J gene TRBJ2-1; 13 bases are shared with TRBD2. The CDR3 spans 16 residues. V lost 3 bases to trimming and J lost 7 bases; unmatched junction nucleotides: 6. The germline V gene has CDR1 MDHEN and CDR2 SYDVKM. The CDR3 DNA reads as TGTGCCAGCAGTTTCAGACTAGCGGGAGGTGGTAATGAGCAGTTCTTC. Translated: CASSFRLAGGGNEQFF.

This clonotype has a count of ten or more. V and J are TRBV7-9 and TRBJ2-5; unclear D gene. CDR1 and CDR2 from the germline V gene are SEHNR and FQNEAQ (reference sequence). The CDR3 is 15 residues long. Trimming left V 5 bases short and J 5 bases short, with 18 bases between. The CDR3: CASSPRSEATETQYF. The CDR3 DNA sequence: TGTGCCAGCAGCCCGAGATCAGAGGCAACGGAGACCCAGTACTTC.

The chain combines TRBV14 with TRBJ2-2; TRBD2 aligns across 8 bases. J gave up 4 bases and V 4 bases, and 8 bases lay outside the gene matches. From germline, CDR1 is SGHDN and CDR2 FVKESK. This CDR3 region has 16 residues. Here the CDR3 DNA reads TGTGCCAGCAGCCCCCGGGTAGCGGGGTCCACCGGGGAGCTGTTTTTT. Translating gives CASSPRVAGSTGELFF.

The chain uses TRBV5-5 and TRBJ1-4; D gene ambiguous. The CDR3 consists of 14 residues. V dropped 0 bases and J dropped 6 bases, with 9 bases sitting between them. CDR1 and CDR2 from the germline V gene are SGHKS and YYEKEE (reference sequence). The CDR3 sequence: CASSLGPEDEKLFF. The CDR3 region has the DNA TGTGCCAGCAGCTTGGGGCCTGAGGATGAAAAACTGTTTTTT.

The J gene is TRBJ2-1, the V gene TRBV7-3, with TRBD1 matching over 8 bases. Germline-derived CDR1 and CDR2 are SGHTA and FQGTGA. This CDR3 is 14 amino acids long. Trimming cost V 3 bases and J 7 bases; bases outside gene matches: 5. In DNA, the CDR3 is TGTGCCAGCAGCTTGACAGGGGCGCTGAATGAGCAGTTCTTC. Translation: CASSLTGALNEQFF. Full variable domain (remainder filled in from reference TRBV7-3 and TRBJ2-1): GAGVSQTPSNKVTEKGKYVELRCDPISGHTALYWYRQSLGQGPEFLIYFQGTGAADDSGLPNDRFFAVRPEGSVSTLKIQRTERGDSAVYLCASSLTGALNEQFFGPGTRLTVL.

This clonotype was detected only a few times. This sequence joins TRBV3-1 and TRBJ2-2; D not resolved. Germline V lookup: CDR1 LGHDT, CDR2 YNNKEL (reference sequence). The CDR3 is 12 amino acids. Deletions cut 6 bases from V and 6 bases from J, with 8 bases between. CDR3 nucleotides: TGTGCCAGCAGTGATAATCCCGGGGAGCTGTTTTTT. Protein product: CASSDNPGELFF.

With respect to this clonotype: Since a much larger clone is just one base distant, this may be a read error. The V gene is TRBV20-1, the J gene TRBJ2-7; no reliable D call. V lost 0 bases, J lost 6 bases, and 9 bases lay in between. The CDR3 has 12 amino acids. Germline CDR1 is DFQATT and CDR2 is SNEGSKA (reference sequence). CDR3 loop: CSARDTGSEQYF. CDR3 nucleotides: TGCAGTGCTAGAGATACCGGCTCCGAGCAGTACTTC.

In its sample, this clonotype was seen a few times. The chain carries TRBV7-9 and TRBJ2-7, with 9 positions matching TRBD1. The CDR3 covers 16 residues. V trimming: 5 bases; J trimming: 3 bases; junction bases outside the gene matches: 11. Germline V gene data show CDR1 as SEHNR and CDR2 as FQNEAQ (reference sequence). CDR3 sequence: CASSPAGGQGFYEQYF. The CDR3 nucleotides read TGTGCCAGCAGCCCAGCTGGGGGACAGGGCTTCTACGAGCAGTACTTC.

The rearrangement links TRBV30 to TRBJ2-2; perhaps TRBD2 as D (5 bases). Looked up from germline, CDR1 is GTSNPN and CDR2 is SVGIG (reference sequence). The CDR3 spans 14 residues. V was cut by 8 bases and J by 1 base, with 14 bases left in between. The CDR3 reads CAQQTGLNTGELFF. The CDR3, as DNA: TGTGCCCAGCAGACGGGGTTGAACACCGGGGAGCTGTTTTTT.

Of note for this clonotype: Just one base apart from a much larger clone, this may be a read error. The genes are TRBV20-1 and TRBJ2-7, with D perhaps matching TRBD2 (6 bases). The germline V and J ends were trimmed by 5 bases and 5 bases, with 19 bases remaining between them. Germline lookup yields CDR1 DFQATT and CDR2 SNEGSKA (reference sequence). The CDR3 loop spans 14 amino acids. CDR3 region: CSASIVGGGHEQYF. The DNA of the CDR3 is TGCAGTGCTTCCATCGTGGGAGGAGGCCACGAGCAGTACTTC.

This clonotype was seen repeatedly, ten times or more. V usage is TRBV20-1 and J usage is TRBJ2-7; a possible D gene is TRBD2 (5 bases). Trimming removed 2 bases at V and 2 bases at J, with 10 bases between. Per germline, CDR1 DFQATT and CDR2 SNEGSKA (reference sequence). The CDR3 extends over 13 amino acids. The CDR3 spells CSARRSSTYEQYF. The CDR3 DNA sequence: TGCAGTGCTAGAAGATCTAGCACCTACGAGCAGTACTTC.